This T cell receptor (beta chain) derives from a study of beta chain features in type 1 diabetes. Reverse transcription of all isolated RNA meant that expressed TCRB transcripts were sequenced. Assay: immunoSEQ multiplex PCR; the TCRdb copy retains only in-frame clones and omits some. The sample records about 470,000 clones, about 30% being singletons. The CDR3 runs 17 residues. Germline CDR1 and CDR2: ENHRY and SYGVKD. The J segment lost 4 bases and the V segment lost 5 bases, leaving 9 bases of the junction unmatched. General study points: Patients showed naive, central memory and Treg TCRB repertoires that appeared more similar than those of healthy donors.

The count of this clone is one. Its target is not known. The sequencing sample was made of naive CD4+ T cells from blood. The sequence derives from a man younger than 30 in good health. The chain links TRBV10-3 to TRBJ2-6, with 9 positions matching TRBD1. As DNA, the CDR3 is TGTGCCATCAGTCCAACAGGGGGCTGGGCGGGGGCCAACGTCCTGACTTTC. It yields the protein CAISPTGGWAGANVLTF.